This TCR beta chain was profiled in a study of CD8 T cells in Susac syndrome. This clonotype has more than one count but fewer than ten. Random-hexamer reverse transcription was applied to about 0.5 to 1 ug RNA. TCRdb analysed the immunoSEQ multiplex PCR reads with MiXCR anew, one entry per CDR3 protein. Of about 300,000 distinct CDR3 sequences in the sample, 85% were seen once. The CDR3 extends over 17 amino acids. The germline V gene has CDR1 PRHDT and CDR2 FYEKMQ (reference sequence). V was trimmed by 5 bases and J by 5 bases, leaving 24 bases between them. The chain joins TRBV13 to TRBJ2-5; D may be TRBD2 (7 bases). The sequence was collected from a human donor with multiple sclerosis. The specimen sequenced was CD8+ T cells from PBMCs. The CDR3 bases are TGTGCCAGCAGCCTACGGGGGAGCGGGGAGCAGGGGGAGACCCAGTACTTC. This translates into CASSLRGSGEQGETQYF. The full variable domain, completed using reference TRBV13 and TRBJ2-5, is AAGVIQSPRHLIKEKRETATLKCYPIPRHDTVYWYQQGPGQDPQFLISFYEKMQSDKGSIPDRFSAQQFSDYHSELNMSSLELGDSALYFCASSLRGSGEQGETQYFGPGTRLLVL.